One and the same sample provided the 13 T cell receptor beta chains below, sequenced in a study of blood T cell repertoires in COVID-19. Profiled with immunoSEQ multiplex PCR; TCRdb holds only in-frame clones, not every one. The top ten hold approximately 2% of the sample, which has roughly 300,000 clones, 89% seen once. The sample comprised peripheral blood. Receptors originate from a woman younger than 45 with COVID-19, enrolled during active disease.

The genes are TRBV7-9 and TRBJ1-1; D not resolved. Per germline, CDR1 SEHNR and CDR2 FQNEAQ (reference sequence). V dropped 6 bases and J dropped 1 base, with 9 bases sitting between them. This CDR3 spans 13 amino acids. The CDR3 region has the DNA TGTGCCAGCAGAGGGAGCGGGAACACTGAAGCTTTCTTT. Its protein product is CASRGSGNTEAFF.

The rearrangement joins TRBV2 to TRBJ2-1; 11 bases agree with TRBD2. Germline values: CDR1 SNHLY, CDR2 FYNNEI. Trimming removed 8 bases from V and 5 bases from J; junction bases left unmatched: 2. The CDR3 is 13 amino acids. The CDR3 DNA follows: TGTGCCAGCCCGGGACTAGCGGACAATGAGCAGTTCTTC. It specifies CASPGLADNEQFF.

The chain recombines TRBV9 with TRBJ2-5; no clear D. CDR1 and CDR2 (germline): SGDLS, YYNGEE. V gave up 3 bases and J gave up 2 bases, with 5 bases separating them. This CDR3 is 12 amino acids long. The CDR3 protein is CASSAGQETQYF. CDR3 nucleotide sequence: TGTGCCAGCAGCGCAGGACAAGAGACCCAGTACTTC.

The chain combines TRBV5-5 with TRBJ2-7, with D perhaps TRBD2 (6 bases). The V and J ends lost 2 bases and 6 bases respectively, with 15 bases between them. The CDR3 is 14 residues long. Germline loops: CDR1 SGHKS, CDR2 YYEKEE (reference sequence). The CDR3 nucleotides are TGTGCCAGCAGCTTTTTAGCGACCGGGGGCGAGCAGTACTTC. Protein: CASSFLATGGEQYF.

The chain has TRBV11-2 and TRBJ1-1, with 11 bases that match TRBD1. CDR3 length: 14 amino acids. V lost 5 bases to trimming and J lost 3 bases; unmatched junction nucleotides: 2. Germline CDR1 and CDR2: SGHAT and FQNNGV. CDR3 in DNA: TGTGCCAGCAGCGGACAGGGGGCACACACTGAAGCTTTCTTT. Translated: CASSGQGAHTEAFF. Filled out from reference TRBV11-2 and TRBJ1-1, the complete variable domain reads EAGVAQSPRYKIIEKRQSVAFWCNPISGHATLYWYQQILGQGPKLLIQFQNNGVVDDSQLPKDRFSAERLKGVDSTLKIQPAKLEDSAVYLCASSGQGAHTEAFFGQGTRLTVV.

The sample holds a few counts of this clone. The chain combines TRBV11-3 with TRBJ1-2, with D maybe TRBD1 (5 bases). The CDR3 contains 12 residues. CDR1 is SGHNT and CDR2 is YENEEA in the germline V gene. V was clipped by 5 bases and J by 2 bases, with 6 bases between them. CDR3 sequence reads: CASSQGNYGYTF. The CDR3 DNA sequence: TGTGCCAGCAGCCAGGGAAACTATGGCTACACCTTC.

J is TRBJ2-7 and V is TRBV7-9, with D perhaps matching TRBD2 (5 bases). The CDR3 loop spans 13 amino acids. The germline V and J ends were trimmed by 4 bases and 3 bases, with 10 bases remaining between them. Looked up from germline, CDR1 is SEHNR and CDR2 is FQNEAQ (reference sequence). Written as DNA, the CDR3 is TGTGCCAGCAGCTCCCCCGGGGTCTACGAGCAGTACTTC. It is translated as CASSSPGVYEQYF.

The V gene is TRBV6-4, the J gene TRBJ1-2; D unresolved. The CDR3 contains 13 residues. Trimming took 2 bases from V and 7 from J, leaving 11 bases between them. Germline V gives CDR1 MRHNA, CDR2 SNTAGT. The CDR3 DNA follows: TGTGCCAGCAGTGACAGAGGATTCGGTGGCTACACCTTC. Its translation is CASSDRGFGGYTF.

The chain recombines TRBV2 with TRBJ1-6; the D gene is possibly TRBD1 (5 bases). CDR1 SNHLY and CDR2 FYNNEI come from the germline V gene. The CDR3 has 16 amino acids. The V end lost 4 bases, the J end lost 9 bases, and 19 bases lay between the germline ends. CDR3 nucleotide sequence: TGTGCCAGCAGTGTAGGGGCCCTCGTAGGCGGTTCACCCCTCCACTTT. Its translation: CASSVGALVGGSPLHF.

The V gene is TRBV28, the J gene TRBJ2-2; D not certain. With 3 bases removed from V and 1 base from J, the gap between germline ends came to 3 bases. The CDR3 spans 13 residues. The germline V gene has CDR1 MDHEN and CDR2 SYDVKM. The CDR3 DNA reads as TGTGCCAGCAGTTTCCGGAACACCGGGGAGCTGTTTTTT. The encoded protein is CASSFRNTGELFF.

CDR3 protein: CAIGGTDPANTEAFF. The CDR3 bases are TGTGCCATCGGGGGGACGGACCCCGCGAACACTGAAGCTTTCTTT. The rearrangement joins TRBV10-3 to TRBJ1-1; the D gene is possibly TRBD1 (5 bases). V was shortened by 8 bases and J by 1 base, with 17 bases between the two germline ends. This CDR3 region has 15 residues. The germline V gene encodes CDR1 ENHRY and CDR2 SYGVKD.

The chain uses TRBV7-9 and TRBJ2-4, with 8 bases matching TRBD1. This CDR3 comprises 14 residues. Trimming took 3 bases from V and 8 from J; bases not matched to a gene: 6. From germline, CDR1 is SEHNR and CDR2 FQNEAQ (reference sequence). The CDR3: CASSFGQGMDIQYF. In DNA form, the CDR3 reads TGTGCCAGCAGCTTTGGACAGGGTATGGACATTCAGTACTTC.

The V call is TRBV10-3, the J call TRBJ1-4; 9 positions match TRBD1. The V segment lost 8 bases and the J segment 8 bases; nucleotides outside the gene matches: 9. The germline CDR1 and CDR2 sequences are ENHRY and SYGVKD. This CDR3 has 14 amino acids. The CDR3 DNA is TGTGCCATCTCACCGGGACAGGGAAAGGAAAAACTGTTTTTT. Amino acids: CAISPGQGKEKLFF.